This TCR beta chain was identified in a study of blood T cell repertoires in COVID-19. Looking at the study overall: T cells, B-cell-depleted T cells, or PBMCs provided the cDNA or gDNA that served as material.

In the authors' workflow: The authors estimated nucleated cell counts from reference gene primer amplification. The repertoire was sequenced with immunoSEQ multiplex PCR; TCRdb's copy has only in-frame clones and lacks some. The D gene and trimming were derived from the DNA, and the V and J assignments and clone size from that table. The table has about 120,000 clones, around four fifths seen once. Trimming took 8 bases from V and 5 from J, leaving 21 bases between them. The CDR3 runs 15 residues. Per germline, CDR1 WNHNN and CDR2 SYGVQD (reference sequence). The sequenced sample was peripheral blood. The clonotype comes from a man aged 60 to 75 with acute or convalescent COVID-19. The chain links TRBV10-1 to TRBJ2-5, with a possible D match to TRBD1 (5 bases). The CDR3 sequence is CASGQEYRLMETQYF. Written as DNA, the CDR3 is TGCGCCAGCGGCCAAGAGTACAGGTTAATGGAGACCCAGTACTTC.